The clone carrying this TCR beta chain is categorized as medium-sized. The source of the sample is a study of blood T cell repertoires in COVID-19. Trimming left V 7 bases short and J 0 bases short, with 12 bases between. This CDR3 spans 14 amino acids. Germline assignment: CDR1 MNHEY and CDR2 SVGAGI. In the original processing: Amplification with reference gene primers provided the estimates of nucleated cell counts. Assay used: immunoSEQ multiplex PCR; TCRdb lists only in-frame clones, some missing. That table is the source of V, J and clone size, and D and trimming were worked out from the DNA. Here the sample spans about 48,000 clones, approximately 80% being singletons.

The sample taken for sequencing was peripheral blood. The gene calls are TRBV6-5 and TRBJ1-1; D is uncertain. The TCR was taken from a human donor with active or convalescent COVID-19. The donor label of this sample is uncertain. In DNA form, the CDR3 reads TGTGCCAGCAATGTACAGAGCCTGAACACTGAAGCTTTCTTT. Amino acid sequence: CASNVQSLNTEAFF.